The clone carrying this T cell receptor (beta chain) is a singleton in its sample. Its cognate antigen is unknown. The source of the sample is a study of T cell responses to AZD1222 COVID-19 vaccine. Sequencing was performed with immunoSEQ multiplex PCR; in TCRdb, only in-frame clones are kept and a portion is missing. This sample has 110,000 or so clones, with 88% found just once. Whole-study results and caveats: An increase in Spike-specific TCR breadth and depth was observed after two AZD1222 doses. Scientists sampled the repertoires only once the peak T cell response had passed. Baseline serostatus was positive in only a handful of AZD1222 recipients.

Pooled together were second doses at about 4 or about 12 weeks. Trimming took off 4 bases at V and 7 bases at J, with 12 bases between the two ends. This CDR3 has 13 residues. CDR1 is SGHDT, CDR2 YYEEEE, per germline. Sequencing used peripheral blood, obtained 28 days after the second AZD1222 dose. This receptor was identified in an adult who received the AZD1222 COVID-19 vaccine. The chain has TRBV5-6 and TRBJ1-5, with a possible D match to TRBD1 (5 bases). The CDR3 here is CASSPGGEQPQHF. In DNA form, the CDR3 reads TGTGCCAGCAGCCCTGGGGGTGAGCAGCCCCAGCATTTT.